Following are 29 T cell receptor beta chains from one sample sequenced in a study of blood T cell repertoires in COVID-19. Assay: immunoSEQ multiplex PCR; the TCRdb copy retains only in-frame clones and omits some. The sample gives about 140,000 clones, over 75% of which show up once; 1.6% is in the top ten. The sequencing sample was made of peripheral blood. The receptors here all came from a human donor in a cohort sampled during active COVID-19.

The chain links TRBV6-5 to TRBJ1-1; no reliable D call. The CDR3 contains 14 residues. Deletions cut 2 bases from V and 1 base from J, with 8 bases between. CDR1 MNHEY and CDR2 SVGAGI come from the germline V gene. The CDR3 DNA reads TGTGCCAGCAGTTACGGGCAGGCGAACACTGAAGCTTTCTTT. Its protein product is CASSYGQANTEAFF.

V and J are TRBV4-1 and TRBJ2-3; 7 positions match TRBD2. The CDR3 has 17 residues. The germline CDR1 and CDR2 sequences are MGHRA and YSYEKL. V lost 3 bases and J lost 4; bases outside the gene matches: 13. Written as DNA, the CDR3 is TGCGCCAGCAGCCAGTACCGGCGGGCTAGCGGACCAGATACGCAGTATTTT. Translating gives CASSQYRRASGPDTQYF.

This clone was observed a few times. This sequence joins TRBV27 and TRBJ1-1; D remains unclear. The CDR3 totals 15 residues. CDR1 is MNHEY and CDR2 is SMNVEV in the germline V gene (reference sequence). Trimming pared 1 base from V and 2 bases from J, leaving 11 bases between. Written as DNA, the CDR3 is TGTGCCAGCAGTTTATTTGTCAGCGCAAACACTGAAGCTTTCTTT. This codes for CASSLFVSANTEAFF.

The chain combines TRBV5-5 with TRBJ2-5; possibly TRBD1 for D (8 bases). This CDR3 is 16 amino acids long. Trimming took 4 bases from V and 1 from J, leaving 17 bases between them. Germline CDR1 reads SGHKS; CDR2 reads YYEKEE (reference sequence). CDR3 sequence: CASSLGTGGVQETQYF. The CDR3 region has the DNA TGTGCCAGCAGCCTAGGAACAGGGGGGGTCCAAGAGACCCAGTACTTC.

In its sample, this clone was seen once. The chain carries TRBV19 and TRBJ1-4, with a possible D match to TRBD1 (6 bases). Germline-derived CDR1 and CDR2 are LNHDA and SQIVND (reference sequence). With 4 bases removed from V and 7 bases from J, the gap between germline ends came to 16 bases. This CDR3 comprises 15 residues. CDR3 DNA sequence: TGTGCCAGTAGTAATTCAGGGAGACAGGTTGAAAAACTGTTTTTT. It is translated as CASSNSGRQVEKLFF.

The chain employs TRBV3-1 (or the pseudogene TRBV3-2) and TRBJ2-1, with TRBD2 matching 9 bases. This CDR3 comprises 15 residues. Germline assignment: CDR1 LGHDT and CDR2 YNNKEL (reference sequence). V lost 4 bases and J lost 4; bases outside the gene matches: 5. The CDR3 protein is CASSRQSGRYNEQFF. The CDR3 nucleotides are TGTGCCAGCAGCCGGCAGAGCGGGAGGTACAATGAGCAGTTCTTC.

A single count supports this clone. CDR3 bases: TGTGCCAGCAGTTTATTACAGGGGGCGGGGGAGCAGTACTTC. This translates into CASSLLQGAGEQYF. The chain uses TRBV28 and TRBJ2-7, with 9 bases that match TRBD1. In germline, CDR1 is MDHEN, CDR2 SYDVKM. The CDR3 runs to 14 residues. The trim removed 1 base at V and 7 bases at J, leaving 5 bases unmatched. Full variable domain (remainder filled in from reference TRBV28 and TRBJ2-7): DVKVTQSSRYLVKRTGEKVFLECVQDMDHENMFWYRQDPGLGLRLIYFSYDVKMKEKGDIPEGYSVSREKKERFSLILESASTNQTSMYLCASSLLQGAGEQYFGPGTRLTVT.

The J gene is TRBJ1-1, the V gene TRBV10-2, with 7 positions matching TRBD1. This CDR3 has 15 residues. The V segment lost 5 bases and the J segment 1 base; nucleotides outside the gene matches: 7. CDR1 WSHSY and CDR2 SAAADI come from the germline V gene. CDR3 in amino acids: CASSFTGAGNTEAFF. In DNA, the CDR3 is TGCGCCAGCAGTTTTACAGGGGCTGGGAACACTGAAGCTTTCTTT.

This chain connects TRBV12-3 or TRBV12-4 to TRBJ2-7; 7 bases agree with TRBD2. The CDR3 has 13 residues. V lost 6 bases and J lost 7; bases outside the gene matches: 9. The CDR3 DNA sequence: TGTGCCAGCAGCTGGGGGGGTCCGGAGGAGCAGTACTTC. Its translation is CASSWGGPEEQYF.

This CDR3 reads CASSLEPQETQYF. For the CDR3, the DNA is TGTGCCAGCAGCTTAGAGCCCCAAGAGACCCAGTACTTC. The V and J genes are TRBV11-1 and TRBJ2-5; no definite D call. This CDR3 region has 13 residues. V was clipped by 1 base and J by 1 base, with 4 bases between them. Germline loops: CDR1 SGHAT, CDR2 FQDESV (reference sequence).

The chain links TRBV6-5 to TRBJ2-7; 8 bases are shared with TRBD1. CDR1 MNHEY and CDR2 SVGAGI come from the germline V gene. The trim removed 6 bases at V and 6 bases at J, leaving 4 bases unmatched. The length of the CDR3 is 12 residues. CDR3 DNA: TGTGCCAGCAGCCTCACAGGGGGCGAGCAGTACTTC. It specifies CASSLTGGEQYF.

For the CDR3, the DNA is TGTGCCAGCAGCGTAGGGTCCGGGGGGAGTGAAAAACTGTTTTTT. Translating gives CASSVGSGGSEKLFF. This rearrangement joins TRBV9 to TRBJ1-4; maybe TRBD1 (5 bases). CDR1 SGDLS and CDR2 YYNGEE come from the germline V gene. Trimming took 0 bases from V and 7 from J, leaving 13 bases between them. This CDR3 is built from 15 residues.

This clone was seen more than once but under ten times. This chain uses TRBV19 with TRBJ2-2, with 10 nucleotides matching TRBD2. Germline V gives CDR1 LNHDA, CDR2 SQIVND (reference sequence). The CDR3 totals 16 residues. J gave up 2 bases and V 5 bases, and 5 bases lay outside the gene matches. CDR3 sequence reads: CASSRAGGPNTGELFF. CDR3 in DNA: TGTGCCAGTAGTCGAGCGGGAGGGCCTAACACCGGGGAGCTGTTTTTT.

This rearrangement joins TRBV20-1 to TRBJ2-1; D perhaps matches TRBD1 (5 bases). Germline assignment: CDR1 DFQATT and CDR2 SNEGSKA (reference sequence). V was pared by 3 bases and J by 2 bases, with 11 bases between. The CDR3 contains 14 residues. The CDR3 DNA sequence: TGCAGTGCTAGTGCAGGGATACCCTACAATGAGCAGTTCTTC. It encodes CSASAGIPYNEQFF.

The table lists this clone with a count of one. The rearrangement joins TRBV18 to TRBJ2-1, with 7 bases aligning to TRBD1. CDR1 is KGHSH, CDR2 LQKENI, per germline. Trimming took 4 bases from V and 0 from J; bases not matched to a gene: 6. CDR3 size: 16 residues. CDR3 DNA sequence: TGTGCCAGCTCACGGGACAGACTAAGCTCCTACAATGAGCAGTTCTTC. Protein product: CASSRDRLSSYNEQFF.

This clone was detected a few times. The chain combines TRBV7-2 with TRBJ2-7; D is undetermined. The CDR3 consists of 14 residues. The germline gives CDR1 SGHTA, CDR2 FQGNSA. Trimming cost V 1 base and J 0 bases, with 7 bases left between them. The CDR3 is CASSLGQVSYEQYF. Here the CDR3 DNA reads TGTGCCAGCAGCTTAGGGCAGGTCTCCTACGAGCAGTACTTC.

The chain recombines TRBV29-1 with TRBJ2-7; 7 positions agree with TRBD1. Germline V gene lookup returns CDR1 SQVTM and CDR2 ANQGSEA. The CDR3 runs to 11 residues. V lost 4 bases to trimming and J lost 4 bases; unmatched junction nucleotides: 1. Here the CDR3 DNA reads TGCAGCGTTGTCAGGGGGTACGAGCAGTACTTC. This gives the protein CSVVRGYEQYF.

V is TRBV29-1 and J is TRBJ2-3; 9 nucleotides line up with TRBD1. The CDR3 contains 13 residues. Germline-derived CDR1 and CDR2 are SQVTM and ANQGSEA. Trimming removed 7 bases from V and 3 bases from J; junction bases left unmatched: 5. For the CDR3, the DNA is TGCAGCGCATACAGGGGGCATACAGATACGCAGTATTTT. Translation: CSAYRGHTDTQYF.

The rearrangement joins TRBV19 to TRBJ2-7, with D perhaps TRBD2 (5 bases). Per the germline V gene, CDR1 is LNHDA and CDR2 is SQIVND (reference sequence). V was pared by 3 bases and J by 3 bases, with 15 bases between. The CDR3 runs 15 residues. CDR3 in amino acids: CASSIQDQDYYEQYF. The CDR3 nucleotides are TGTGCCAGTAGTATTCAGGACCAAGACTACTACGAGCAGTACTTC.

This chain uses TRBV27 with TRBJ2-1; 11 nucleotides line up with TRBD2. The CDR3 sequence is 16 residues long. The trim removed 5 bases at V and 10 bases at J, leaving 13 bases unmatched. Germline lookup yields CDR1 MNHEY and CDR2 SMNVEV (reference sequence). The CDR3 DNA reads TGTGCCAGCAGTCCCAGCCGGCTAGCGGGAGGCCGGGAGCAGTTCTTC. Its protein product is CASSPSRLAGGREQFF.

In this sample, this clone turned up a few times. The chain has TRBV19 and TRBJ2-2; 8 bases map to TRBD2. Germline CDR1 LNHDA, CDR2 SQIVND (reference sequence). V was clipped by 5 bases and J by 6 bases; unmatched bases: 2. CDR3 length: 13 residues. The CDR3 nucleotides read TGTGCCAGTAGTGAAGCGGGGGCCGGGGAGCTGTTTTTT. It specifies CASSEAGAGELFF.

The chain combines TRBV7-6 with TRBJ1-2; 10 bases fit TRBD1. The CDR3 has 14 residues. CDR1 SGHVS and CDR2 FNYEAQ come from the germline V gene. J gave up 8 bases and V 5 bases, and 8 bases lay outside the gene matches. CDR3 sequence (DNA): TGTGCCAGCAGCCCGGGACAGGGGACTAGAGGCTACACCTTC. Amino acid sequence: CASSPGQGTRGYTF.

This clone was counted once. The rearrangement uses TRBV28 and TRBJ2-2; 7 nucleotides line up with TRBD2. From germline, CDR1 is MDHEN and CDR2 SYDVKM. The ends lost 6 bases at V and 7 bases at J; junction bases unmatched: 2. The CDR3 runs to 12 residues. CDR3 residues: CASRGRGGELFF. CDR3 coding DNA: TGTGCCAGCAGGGGGAGGGGCGGGGAGCTGTTTTTT.

A remark on this clone: One junction end disagrees with the germline gene, perhaps due to a read error. V is TRBV7-3 and J is TRBJ2-4; maybe TRBD1 (7 bases). Germline V gene sequence: CDR1 SGHTA, CDR2 FQGTGA. The CDR3 has 13 amino acids. CDR3 sequence (DNA): TGTGCCAGCAGCTTATCATCAGGGGGGATTCTGTACTTC. As protein: CASSLSSGGILYF.

The chain employs TRBV27 and TRBJ1-2; TRBD1 is a possible D gene (5 bases). The CDR3 extends over 11 amino acids. Germline CDR1 reads MNHEY; CDR2 reads SMNVEV (reference sequence). V lost 6 bases and J lost 7, with 9 bases in between. CDR3: CASSRGSGYTF. The CDR3 coding sequence is TGTGCCAGCAGCCGGGGGTCTGGCTACACCTTC.

This chain joins TRBV7-8 and TRBJ1-2, with 7 bases matching TRBD1. The CDR3 has 14 residues. V shed 3 bases and J 6 bases; nucleotides not matched to a gene: 7. CDR1 is SGHVS, CDR2 FQNEAQ, per germline. CDR3: CASSFPSGGHGYTF. CDR3 nucleotide sequence: TGTGCCAGCAGCTTTCCTTCAGGGGGGCATGGCTACACCTTC.

The chain combines TRBV7-9 with TRBJ2-7, with D perhaps matching TRBD2 (5 bases). With 4 bases removed from V and 3 bases from J, the gap between germline ends came to 10 bases. This CDR3 comprises 13 residues. CDR1 is SEHNR and CDR2 is FQNEAQ in the germline V gene (reference sequence). CDR3 nucleotide sequence: TGTGCCAGCAGCTCCCCGGCGGGCTACGAGCAGTACTTC. Translation: CASSSPAGYEQYF.

V usage is TRBV3-1 (or the pseudogene TRBV3-2) and J usage is TRBJ2-7; D is possibly TRBD2 (6 bases). The CDR3 has 13 residues. Germline loops: CDR1 LGHDT, CDR2 YNNKEL (reference sequence). V lost 5 bases and J 3 bases, leaving 11 bases between the germline ends. The DNA of the CDR3 is TGTGCCAGCAGCAGAACGCGGGGCTACGAGCAGTACTTC. Translated: CASSRTRGYEQYF.

The chain is built from TRBV5-8 and TRBJ2-1; the D is unclear. Germline CDR1 and CDR2: SGHTS and YDEGEE. V lost 0 bases, J lost 3 bases, and 16 bases lay in between. This CDR3 comprises 17 residues. The CDR3 DNA follows: TGTGCCAGCAGCTTGGCCCGACTCTCCTCCTACTACAATGAGCAGTTCTTC. Protein product: CASSLARLSSYYNEQFF.